This T cell receptor (beta chain) appears in the sequencing data of a study of cytomegalovirus exposure and HLA in healthy donors. Germline V lookup: CDR1 SGHNT, CDR2 YYREEE (reference sequence). The CDR3 length is 13 residues. Trimming at V came to 4 bases and at J to 6 bases, leaving 1 base not matched to a gene. It was with 60 Vbeta and 13 Jbeta primers that the PCR ran. Clones were sequenced by immunoSEQ multiplex PCR, and TCRdb holds only the in-frame ones, with some missing. The data show approximately 150,000 clones, 75% to 85% seen once. The chain recombines TRBV5-4 with TRBJ1-6, with 7 nucleotides matching TRBD1. This clonotype originated in a male donor in good health and CMV-seropositive. Material for sequencing was PBMCs. This CDR3 reads CASSRQGNSPLHF. The CDR3 DNA is TGTGCCAGCAGCCGACAGGGTAATTCACCCCTCCACTTT.